Listed below are T cell receptor beta chains from one sample, sequenced in a study of T cells in Graves' hyperthyroidism and ophthalmopathy. TCRdb passed the multiplex PCR reads through MiXCR, listing each CDR3 protein once. The sample consists of under 350,000 distinct CDR3 sequences, approximately 22% of them appearing once. Sequencing input: blood. Every receptor here comes from a woman aged 45-59 years with Graves' hyperthyroidism. CDR3s include the opening cysteine and the closing phenylalanine or tryptophan. A D gene is named only where the DNA matches it firmly. The size of a clone is reported for some rows only, either as once, few or many, or as a class for expanded clones.

cdr3_aa | cdr3_nt | v_call | clone_size | j_call | d_call
CASSGDGSYEQYF | TGTGCCAGCAGCGGCGACGGTTCCTACGAGCAGTACTTC | TRBV7-9 | many | TRBJ2-7 | -
CSARDSALRQGIMPYEQYF | TGCAGTGCTAGAGATTCCGCCCTTAGACAGGGGATAATGCCATACGAGCAGTACTTC | TRBV20-1 | many | TRBJ2-7 | TRBD1
CASSWGDSTETQYF | TGTGCCAGCAGCTGGGGAGACTCTACGGAGACCCAGTACTTC | TRBV7-6 | - | TRBJ2-5 | -
CSARDGGSNQPQHF | TGCAGTGCTAGAGATGGGGGCAGCAATCAGCCCCAGCATTTT | TRBV20-1 | many | TRBJ1-5 | -
CATSEWSGRENNEQFF | TGTGCCACCAGTGAATGGAGCGGGAGAGAGAACAATGAGCAGTTCTTC | TRBV24-1 | - | TRBJ2-1 | TRBD2
CASSLGTTGTNYGYTF | TGTGCCAGTAGTCTCGGCACGACAGGCACTAACTATGGCTACACCTTC | TRBV19 | few | TRBJ1-2 | -
CASSTQQGGDYGYTF | TGTGCCAGTAGTACCCAACAAGGGGGCGACTATGGCTACACCTTC | TRBV19 | - | TRBJ1-2 | TRBD1
CASSYSGTNYEQYF | TGTGCCAGCAGTTACAGCGGGACGAACTACGAGCAGTACTTC | TRBV28 | - | TRBJ2-7 | TRBD2
CASSFIGTGISNEQFF | TGCGCCAGCAGCTTTATTGGGACAGGGATTTCTAATGAGCAGTTCTTC | TRBV5-1 | many | TRBJ2-1 | TRBD1
CASSLGLGLDEKLFF | TGTGCCAGCAGTTTAGGTTTGGGGCTCGATGAAAAACTGTTTTTT | TRBV28 | many | TRBJ1-4 | -
CASSLRRGVGGYTF | TGTGCCAGCAGTTTAAGGAGGGGCGTGGGTGGCTACACCTTC | TRBV12-3/TRBV12-4 | - | TRBJ1-2 | -
CSVETWDTSGLAKNIQYF | TGCAGCGTTGAAACATGGGATACTAGCGGGCTAGCCAAAAACATTCAGTACTTC | TRBV29-1 | many | TRBJ2-4 | TRBD2
CASSPTGGSTDTQYF | TGTGCCAGCAGCCCTACAGGGGGTAGCACAGATACGCAGTATTTT | TRBV7-3 | - | TRBJ2-3 | TRBD1
CASSRTGATYEQYF | TGTGCCAGCAGCCGAACAGGGGCCACCTACGAGCAGTACTTC | TRBV7-2 | many | TRBJ2-7 | TRBD1
CVTRMLNTEAFF | TGTGTCACCAGGATGTTGAACACTGAAGCTTTCTTT | TRBV28 | few | TRBJ1-1 | -
CASSFSGQGLRNEQFF | TGTGCCAGCAGTTTTTCGGGACAGGGGTTAAGGAATGAGCAGTTCTTC | TRBV28 | many | TRBJ2-1 | TRBD1
CSTSTGGYGYTF | TGCAGCACGAGCACAGGGGGTTATGGCTACACCTTC | TRBV29-1 | many | TRBJ1-2 | TRBD1
CASSPPGPGKQYF | TGTGCCAGCAGTCCACCAGGTCCGGGGAAACAGTACTTC | TRBV28 | many | TRBJ2-7 | -
CSASSPAWEQFF | TGCAGTGCTAGTTCACCAGCCTGGGAGCAGTTCTTC | TRBV20-1 | - | TRBJ2-1 | -
CSVRVLRGRNEQFF | TGCAGCGTTAGGGTTTTAAGAGGGCGTAATGAGCAGTTCTTC | TRBV29-1 | many | TRBJ2-1 | -
CASSRDRGSNEQYF | TGTGCCAGCAGCAGGGACAGGGGGTCGAACGAGCAGTACTTC | TRBV6-1 | many | TRBJ2-7 | TRBD1
CASSLAGGSINEQFF | TGCGCCAGCAGCTTGGCCGGGGGGTCAATCAATGAGCAGTTCTTC | TRBV5-1 | many | TRBJ2-1 | TRBD2
CATSDPNWYQETQYF | TGTGCCACCAGTGACCCTAACTGGTACCAAGAGACCCAGTACTTC | TRBV24-1 | - | TRBJ2-5 | -
CASAGSSNQPQHF | TGTGCCAGTGCAGGGTCTAGCAATCAGCCCCAGCATTTT | TRBV19 | - | TRBJ1-5 | -
CASSYRTSWQETQYF | TGTGCCAGCAGCTACCGGACATCTTGGCAAGAGACCCAGTACTTC | TRBV5-6 | - | TRBJ2-5 | -
CSARDKSYERGKLFF | TGCAGTGCTAGAGACAAGAGCTACGAACGAGGAAAACTGTTTTTT | TRBV20-1 | - | TRBJ1-4 | -
CASSIDTSAQGRTDTQYF | TGTGCCAGTAGTATAGATACCTCTGCGCAGGGGCGCACAGATACGCAGTATTTT | TRBV19 | - | TRBJ2-3 | -
CASSEDGNTEAFF | TGTGCCAGCAGTGAAGACGGAAACACTGAAGCTTTCTTT | TRBV2 | few | TRBJ1-1 | -
CSARFRQSGVSYEQYF | TGCAGTGCTAGATTTCGACAGAGCGGGGTCTCCTACGAGCAGTACTTC | TRBV20-1 | - | TRBJ2-7 | TRBD2
CSARGGETQYF | TGCAGTGCTAGAGGGGGGGAGACCCAGTACTTC | TRBV20-1 | many | TRBJ2-5 | -
CASTRQLGNTGELFF | TGTGCCAGCACCAGGCAGTTGGGGAACACCGGGGAGCTGTTTTTT | TRBV6-1 | - | TRBJ2-2 | -
CASSSTGVHETQYF | TGTGCCAGCAGCTCGACAGGGGTCCACGAGACCCAGTACTTC | TRBV11-3 | many | TRBJ2-5 | TRBD1
CASTQTGMGGYGYTF | TGTGCCAGCACCCAAACAGGGATGGGTGGCTATGGCTACACCTTC | TRBV11-2 | many | TRBJ1-2 | -
CSASGAGDSYEQYF | TGCAGTGCTAGTGGAGCGGGGGACTCCTACGAGCAGTACTTC | TRBV20-1 | many | TRBJ2-7 | TRBD2
CSAISGGMNTEAFF | TGCAGTGCTATATCAGGGGGCATGAACACTGAAGCTTTCTTT | TRBV20-1 | - | TRBJ1-1 | TRBD1